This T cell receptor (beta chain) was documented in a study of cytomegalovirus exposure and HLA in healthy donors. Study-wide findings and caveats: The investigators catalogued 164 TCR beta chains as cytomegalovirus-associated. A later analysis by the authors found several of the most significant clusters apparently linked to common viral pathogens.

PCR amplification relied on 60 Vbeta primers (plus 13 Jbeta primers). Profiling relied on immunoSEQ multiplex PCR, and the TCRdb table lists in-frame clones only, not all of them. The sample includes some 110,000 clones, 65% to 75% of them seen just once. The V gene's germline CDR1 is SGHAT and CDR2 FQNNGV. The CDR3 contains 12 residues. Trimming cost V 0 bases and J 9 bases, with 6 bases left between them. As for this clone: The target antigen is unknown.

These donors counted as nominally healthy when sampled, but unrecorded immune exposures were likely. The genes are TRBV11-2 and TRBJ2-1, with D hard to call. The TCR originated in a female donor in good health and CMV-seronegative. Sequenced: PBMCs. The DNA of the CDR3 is TGTGCCAGCAGCTTAGATCTTAGTGAGCAGTTCTTC. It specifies CASSLDLSEQFF.